The clone carrying this TCR beta chain was recorded at least ten times. Its antigen remains unidentified. It is unclear where the CDR3 begins or ends on the DNA, so no DNA is shown, and the CDR3 is as TCRdb lists it. This record belongs to a study of human T cells and chemical hapten exposure. Study context: DPC (0.01%) was patch tested on the upper back and read at 6 days. Study results and caveats: The donor cohort had alopecia, so its immune response may not match that of healthy people.

The time point here: patch test 3, about 24 weeks after DPC sensitization. Treatment here: therapeutic diphenylcyclopropenone sensitization with weekly scalp DPC. Suited to DPC and affected by alopecia, the donors ranged from 18 to 70 years old. Unfractionated whole blood served as the source for total RNA extraction. The CDR3 totals 14 residues, both ends included. A single record per CDR3 protein comes from TCRdb applying MiXCR to the RACE reads. The data contain approximately 30,000 distinct CDR3 sequences, 5.5% to 6.5% of them singletons. The sequence was collected from a man aged 25-40 years with alopecia areata. Some clones in this sample may be carry-over from other donors' samples. The sample in question was whole blood, obtained in connection with sensitization to the hapten diphenylcyclopropenone (DPC). This chain connects TRBV21-1 to TRBJ1-1; the D call in the table, TRBD1, was not verified against the DNA. TRBV21-1 is annotated as a pseudogene. The CDR3 is CASSKFGRGAEAFF.